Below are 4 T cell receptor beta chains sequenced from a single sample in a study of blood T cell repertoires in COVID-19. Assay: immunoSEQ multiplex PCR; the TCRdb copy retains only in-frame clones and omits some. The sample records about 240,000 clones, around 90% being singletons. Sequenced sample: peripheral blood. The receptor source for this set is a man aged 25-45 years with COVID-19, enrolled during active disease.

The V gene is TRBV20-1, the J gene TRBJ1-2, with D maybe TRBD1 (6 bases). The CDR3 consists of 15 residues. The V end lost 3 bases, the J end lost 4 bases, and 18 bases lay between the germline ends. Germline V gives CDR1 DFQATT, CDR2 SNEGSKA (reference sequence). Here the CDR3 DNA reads TGCAGTGCTAGTCCCCCGCGGACAGTAACCTATGGCTACACCTTC. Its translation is CSASPPRTVTYGYTF.

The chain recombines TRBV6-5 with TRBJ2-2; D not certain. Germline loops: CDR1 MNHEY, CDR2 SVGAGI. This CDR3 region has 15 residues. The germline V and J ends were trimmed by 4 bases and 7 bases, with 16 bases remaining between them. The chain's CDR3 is CASSSVRDSGGELFF. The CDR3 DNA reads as TGTGCCAGCAGTTCCGTCCGTGACTCCGGCGGGGAGCTGTTTTTT.

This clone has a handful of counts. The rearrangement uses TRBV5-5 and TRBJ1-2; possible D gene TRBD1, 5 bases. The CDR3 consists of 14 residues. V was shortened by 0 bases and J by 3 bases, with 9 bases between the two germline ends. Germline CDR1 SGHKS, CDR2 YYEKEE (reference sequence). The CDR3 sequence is CASSLGTGDYGYTF. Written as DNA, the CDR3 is TGTGCCAGCAGCTTGGGAACGGGGGACTATGGCTACACCTTC.

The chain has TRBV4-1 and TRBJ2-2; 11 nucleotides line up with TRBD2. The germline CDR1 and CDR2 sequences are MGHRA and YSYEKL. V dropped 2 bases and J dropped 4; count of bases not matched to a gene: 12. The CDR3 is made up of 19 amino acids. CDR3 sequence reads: CASSQRERLAGFRTGELFF. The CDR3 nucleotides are TGCGCCAGCAGCCAAAGGGAAAGACTAGCGGGGTTTCGCACCGGGGAGCTGTTTTTT.